This T cell receptor (beta chain) was captured in a study of beta chain features in type 1 diabetes. Points from the study as a whole: TCRB repertoires of naive, central memory and Treg cells appeared more similar among patients than among healthy donors.

In germline, CDR1 is SGHTA, CDR2 FQGNSA. After removal of 8 bases from V and 1 base from J, the junction contained 5 bases not matched to a gene. The CDR3 extends over 13 amino acids. There are a few counts of this clone. Antigen: not known. The study reverse transcribed the entire isolated RNA, so it sequenced expressed TCRB transcripts. This table comes from immunoSEQ multiplex PCR, and its TCRdb copy is limited to in-frame clones, with some not included. Among fewer than 400,000 clones listed, 7.5% to 9% were seen once. Sequencing input: central memory CD4+ T cells from blood. The clonotype was recovered from a woman aged 18-35 years in good health. The chain recombines TRBV7-2 with TRBJ2-7; 7 bases line up with TRBD1. This chain's CDR3 is CASRKDRSYEQYF. CDR3 sequence (DNA): TGTGCCAGCCGCAAGGACAGGTCCTACGAGCAGTACTTC. Supplemented by reference TRBV7-2 and TRBJ2-7, the full variable domain reads GAGVSQSPSNKVTEKGKDVELRCDPISGHTALYWYRQSLGQGLEFLIYFQGNSAPDKSGLPSDRFSAERTGGSVSTLTIQRTQQEDSAVYLCASRKDRSYEQYFGPGTRLTVT.